These T cell receptor beta chains were read from a single sample in a study of CD8 T cells in Susac syndrome. A single record per CDR3 protein comes from TCRdb applying MiXCR to the immunoSEQ multiplex PCR reads. The profile shows some 300,000 distinct CDR3 sequences, 65% to 90% of them singletons. Sequences were obtained from CD8+ T cells from PBMCs. The receptor source for this set is a human donor with multiple sclerosis. The CDR3 runs from the conserved cysteine through the conserved F or W. The D gene is left open where the match is weak. Clone size, where shown, is once, few, many, or a class for clones that have expanded.

j_gene: TRBJ1-2; abundance: -; d_gene: -; v_gene: TRBV20-1; CDR3nt: TGCAGTGCTAGAGATAAAGTCCCACTGAGTCCTTATGGCTACACCTTC; CDR3aa: CSARDKVPLSPYGYTF
j_gene: TRBJ1-1; abundance: -; d_gene: -; v_gene: TRBV24-1; CDR3nt: TGTGCCACCCGGACTGGGATGAACACTGAAGCTTTCTTT; CDR3aa: CATRTGMNTEAFF
j_gene: TRBJ2-7; abundance: -; d_gene: -; v_gene: TRBV7-9; CDR3nt: TGTGCCAGCAGTCTAGGGACACCTGCCTACGAGCAGTACTTC; CDR3aa: CASSLGTPAYEQYF
j_gene: TRBJ2-7; abundance: few; d_gene: -; v_gene: TRBV28; CDR3nt: TGTGCCAGCAGTTTTGACAGCCCGAGGTACGAGCAGTACTTC; CDR3aa: CASSFDSPRYEQYF
j_gene: TRBJ2-3; abundance: -; d_gene: -; v_gene: TRBV6-4; CDR3nt: TGTGCCAGCAGTGTCCTCACCAAACGGGGCACAGATACGCAGTATTTT; CDR3aa: CASSVLTKRGTDTQYF
j_gene: TRBJ2-7; abundance: -; d_gene: -; v_gene: TRBV4-1; CDR3nt: TGCGCCAGCAGCCAAAGGGATTTCGGTACCTACGAGCAGTACTTC; CDR3aa: CASSQRDFGTYEQYF
j_gene: TRBJ1-5; abundance: -; d_gene: -; v_gene: TRBV27; CDR3nt: TGTGCCAGCAGTTCCGCGGACAGCCCCCGACAGCCCCAGCATTTT; CDR3aa: CASSSADSPRQPQHF
j_gene: TRBJ1-2; abundance: -; d_gene: -; v_gene: TRBV25-1; CDR3nt: TGTGCCAGCAGTCCTCCCCCGGGACAAATGAACTATGGCTACACCTTC; CDR3aa: CASSPPPGQMNYGYTF
j_gene: TRBJ2-1; abundance: -; d_gene: TRBD2; v_gene: TRBV20-1; CDR3nt: TGCAGTGCTTACTATGGACTAGCGGGAGGGCCCTACAATGAGCAGTTCTTC; CDR3aa: CSAYYGLAGGPYNEQFF
j_gene: TRBJ2-7; abundance: few; d_gene: TRBD2; v_gene: TRBV5-1; CDR3nt: TGCGCCAGCAGCTTTGGACTAGCGGGGTCCTACGAGCAGTACTTC; CDR3aa: CASSFGLAGSYEQYF
j_gene: TRBJ2-3; abundance: -; d_gene: -; v_gene: TRBV29-1; CDR3nt: TGCACAGCCTCCCCGCAGGGGAGCACAGATACGCAGTATTTT; CDR3aa: CTASPQGSTDTQYF
j_gene: TRBJ1-5; abundance: -; d_gene: TRBD1; v_gene: TRBV12-3/TRBV12-4; CDR3nt: TGTGCCAGCAGTTGGACAGGGGTCTTGGATACGCAGCATTTT; CDR3aa: CASSWTGVLDTQHF
j_gene: TRBJ2-1; abundance: -; d_gene: -; v_gene: TRBV7-7; CDR3nt: TGTGCTAGCAGCCCAGAAGCGGGTAGCTCCTACAATGAGCAGTTCTTC; CDR3aa: CASSPEAGSSYNEQFF
j_gene: TRBJ2-1; abundance: -; d_gene: TRBD2; v_gene: TRBV4-3; CDR3nt: TGCGCCAGCAGCCAAGATCTAGCTAGCGGGAGCTCCTACAATGAGCAGTTCTTC; CDR3aa: CASSQDLASGSSYNEQFF
j_gene: TRBJ2-7; abundance: -; d_gene: TRBD1; v_gene: TRBV28; CDR3nt: TGTGCCAGCAGCCAGGGACAGGGATTAAGCTACGAGCAGTACTTC; CDR3aa: CASSQGQGLSYEQYF
j_gene: TRBJ2-7; abundance: -; d_gene: -; v_gene: TRBV4-3; CDR3nt: TGCGCCAGCAGCCCCGTGCCCGTGCCAGGAGCGTACGAGCAGTACTTC; CDR3aa: CASSPVPVPGAYEQYF
j_gene: TRBJ2-7; abundance: -; d_gene: -; v_gene: TRBV15; CDR3nt: TGTGCCACCAGAGCAGAAATCGCGATGGACGAGCAGTACTTC; CDR3aa: CATRAEIAMDEQYF
j_gene: TRBJ2-5; abundance: once; d_gene: -; v_gene: TRBV28; CDR3nt: TGTGCCAGCAGTTCAGCGCAAGAGACCCAGTACTTC; CDR3aa: CASSSAQETQYF
j_gene: TRBJ2-1; abundance: once; d_gene: -; v_gene: TRBV20-1; CDR3nt: TGCAGTGCCCTTTCTAACTTAAAAGCGGGTTCCAATGAGCAGTTCTTC; CDR3aa: CSALSNLKAGSNEQFF
j_gene: TRBJ2-3; abundance: -; d_gene: -; v_gene: TRBV15; CDR3nt: TGTGCCACCAGCAGAGAAGACAGAGACACAGATACGCAGTATTTT; CDR3aa: CATSREDRDTDTQYF
j_gene: TRBJ1-2; abundance: once; d_gene: -; v_gene: TRBV7-9; CDR3nt: TGTGCCAGCAGCTTACCCCGGACGGACTATGGCTACACCTTC; CDR3aa: CASSLPRTDYGYTF
j_gene: TRBJ2-7; abundance: -; d_gene: -; v_gene: TRBV7-9; CDR3nt: TGTGCCAGCAGCTTAGTAGGACGGCCTAACTCCTACGAGCAGTACTTC; CDR3aa: CASSLVGRPNSYEQYF
j_gene: TRBJ2-7; abundance: once; d_gene: -; v_gene: TRBV9; CDR3nt: TGTGCCAGCAGCGTAGACGGGGCCGAGCAGTACTTC; CDR3aa: CASSVDGAEQYF
j_gene: TRBJ2-7; abundance: -; d_gene: -; v_gene: TRBV27; CDR3nt: TGTGCCAGCAGTCCAGGGCCCCCCCCGGGAGCCTACGAGCAGTACTTC; CDR3aa: CASSPGPPPGAYEQYF
j_gene: TRBJ1-5; abundance: -; d_gene: -; v_gene: TRBV12-3/TRBV12-4; CDR3nt: TGTGCCAGCAGTTTGTACCCCCTAGAGACTCGGGACGATCAGCCCCAGCATTTT; CDR3aa: CASSLYPLETRDDQPQHF
j_gene: TRBJ1-5; abundance: -; d_gene: -; v_gene: TRBV27; CDR3nt: TGTGCCAGCAGTTTATGGGGGGCGTCTCTTCAGCCCCAGCATTTT; CDR3aa: CASSLWGASLQPQHF
j_gene: TRBJ2-7; abundance: -; d_gene: TRBD1; v_gene: TRBV29-1; CDR3nt: TGCAGCGTTGAAGATCGCGGCAGGGGGCTTAGCTCCTACGAGCAGTACTTC; CDR3aa: CSVEDRGRGLSSYEQYF
j_gene: TRBJ1-5; abundance: -; d_gene: -; v_gene: TRBV27; CDR3nt: TGTGCCAGCAGTTATAGGGACGGAAATCAGCCCCAGCATTTT; CDR3aa: CASSYRDGNQPQHF
j_gene: TRBJ1-1; abundance: -; d_gene: -; v_gene: TRBV7-9; CDR3nt: TGTGCCAGCACACACCCCCCCTCCAAGAACACTGAAGCTTTCTTT; CDR3aa: CASTHPPSKNTEAFF
j_gene: TRBJ2-7; abundance: few; d_gene: TRBD2; v_gene: TRBV11-2; CDR3nt: TGTGCCAGCACCAAAGGGACTAGAGCGATCTACGAGCAGTACTTC; CDR3aa: CASTKGTRAIYEQYF
j_gene: TRBJ2-7; abundance: few; d_gene: TRBD2; v_gene: TRBV6-5; CDR3nt: TGTGCCAGCAGTCCGACTAGCGGGGCCTCCGAGCAGTACTTC; CDR3aa: CASSPTSGASEQYF
j_gene: TRBJ2-2; abundance: once; d_gene: -; v_gene: TRBV28; CDR3nt: TGTGCCAGCAGCTCCCCCTTCCGGACGGGGTCCGGGGAGCTGTTTTTT; CDR3aa: CASSSPFRTGSGELFF
j_gene: TRBJ1-5; abundance: -; d_gene: TRBD1; v_gene: TRBV11-2; CDR3nt: TGTGCCAGCAGCTTGGGACAGGGACTTCTCAATCAGCCCCAGCATTTT; CDR3aa: CASSLGQGLLNQPQHF
j_gene: TRBJ2-7; abundance: -; d_gene: TRBD2; v_gene: TRBV7-8; CDR3nt: TGTGCCAGCAGCTTACGACTAGCTCCCTACGAGCAGTACTTC; CDR3aa: CASSLRLAPYEQYF
j_gene: TRBJ2-1; abundance: -; d_gene: TRBD2; v_gene: TRBV9; CDR3nt: TGTGCCAGCAGCCCCTTAGGGGGGCTAGCGGGACGGAATGAGCAGTTCTTC; CDR3aa: CASSPLGGLAGRNEQFF
j_gene: TRBJ2-7; abundance: -; d_gene: -; v_gene: TRBV28; CDR3nt: TGTGCCAGCAGTTTAGTCCGAGCCGAGCAGTACTTC; CDR3aa: CASSLVRAEQYF
j_gene: TRBJ1-5; abundance: -; d_gene: -; v_gene: TRBV10-1; CDR3nt: TGCGCCAGCAGTGAGGAGGGGGGGTCTATTCAGCCCCAGCATTTT; CDR3aa: CASSEEGGSIQPQHF
j_gene: TRBJ2-1; abundance: -; d_gene: -; v_gene: TRBV12-3/TRBV12-4; CDR3nt: TGTGCCAGCAGTTTATGGGGCTACTACAATGAGCAGTTCTTC; CDR3aa: CASSLWGYYNEQFF
j_gene: TRBJ1-1; abundance: -; d_gene: -; v_gene: TRBV19; CDR3nt: TGTGCCAGTAGTATAGATCCGGGGCAGGGGATTGGCGAAGCTTTCTTT; CDR3aa: CASSIDPGQGIGEAFF
j_gene: TRBJ1-1; abundance: -; d_gene: -; v_gene: TRBV4-3; CDR3nt: TGCGCCAGCAGCCAAGAAACCCTTTACGCTGAAGCTTTCTTT; CDR3aa: CASSQETLYAEAFF